This T cell receptor (beta chain) was recovered during a study of CD8 T cells in ankylosing spondylitis. Findings of the study overall: Ankylosing spondylitis blood appeared to be characterized by a TCR beta motif of eight highly homologous variants.

This clonotype occurred a few times. The antigen is undetermined. In TCRdb, the 5' RACE reads were re-called with MiXCR into one record per CDR3 protein. The sample lists some 250,000 distinct CDR3 sequences; 9.5% to 12% were seen once. There are 13 residues in the CDR3. Between the trimmed V and J ends, which lost 7 bases and 0 bases, there was a span of 7 bases. Input material: blood, either unsorted or a sorted T cell fraction (not recorded which). This TCR was recovered from a male donor with ankylosing spondylitis or in good health (not recorded which). The rearrangement uses TRBV12-3 or TRBV12-4 and TRBJ1-3, with D unclear. As DNA, the CDR3 is TGTGCCAGCACCCCGTACTCTGGAAACACCATATATTTT. It codes for CASTPYSGNTIYF.